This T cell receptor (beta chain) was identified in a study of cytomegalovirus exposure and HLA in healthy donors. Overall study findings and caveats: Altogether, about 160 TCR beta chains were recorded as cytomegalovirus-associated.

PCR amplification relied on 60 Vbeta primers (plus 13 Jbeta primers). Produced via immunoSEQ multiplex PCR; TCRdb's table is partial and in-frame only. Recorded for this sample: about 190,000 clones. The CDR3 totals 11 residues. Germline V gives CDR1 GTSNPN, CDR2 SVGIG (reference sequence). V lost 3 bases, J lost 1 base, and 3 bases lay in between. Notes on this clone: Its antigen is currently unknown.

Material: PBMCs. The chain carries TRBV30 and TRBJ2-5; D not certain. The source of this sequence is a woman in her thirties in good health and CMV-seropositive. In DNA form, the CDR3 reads TGTGCCTGGAGCCTCCAAGAGACCCAGTACTTC. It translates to CAWSLQETQYF.